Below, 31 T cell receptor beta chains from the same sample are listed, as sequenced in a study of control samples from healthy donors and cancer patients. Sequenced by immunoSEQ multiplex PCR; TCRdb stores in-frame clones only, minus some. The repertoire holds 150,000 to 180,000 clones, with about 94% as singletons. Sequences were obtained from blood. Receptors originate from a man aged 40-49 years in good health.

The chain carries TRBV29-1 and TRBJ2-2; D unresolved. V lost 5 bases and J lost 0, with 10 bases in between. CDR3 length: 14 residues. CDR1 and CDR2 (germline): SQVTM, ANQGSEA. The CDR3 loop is CSVRDTANTGELFF. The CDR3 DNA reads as TGCAGCGTTCGTGACACCGCGAACACCGGGGAGCTGTTTTTT.

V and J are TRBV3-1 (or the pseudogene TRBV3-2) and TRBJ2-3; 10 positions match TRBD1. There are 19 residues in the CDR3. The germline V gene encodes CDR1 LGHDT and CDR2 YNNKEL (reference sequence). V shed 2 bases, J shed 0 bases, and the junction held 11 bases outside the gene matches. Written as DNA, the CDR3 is TGTGCCAGCAGCCAACAAAGCACCGGGACAGGGGCGAGCACAGATACGCAGTATTTT. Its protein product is CASSQQSTGTGASTDTQYF.

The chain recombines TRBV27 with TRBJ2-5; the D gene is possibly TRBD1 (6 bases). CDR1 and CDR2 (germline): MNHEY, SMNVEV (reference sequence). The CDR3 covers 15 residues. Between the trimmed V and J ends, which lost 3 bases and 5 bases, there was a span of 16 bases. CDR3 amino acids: CASSFFRGTKETQYF. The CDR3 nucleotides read TGTGCCAGCAGTTTCTTCAGGGGTACTAAGGAGACCCAGTACTTC.

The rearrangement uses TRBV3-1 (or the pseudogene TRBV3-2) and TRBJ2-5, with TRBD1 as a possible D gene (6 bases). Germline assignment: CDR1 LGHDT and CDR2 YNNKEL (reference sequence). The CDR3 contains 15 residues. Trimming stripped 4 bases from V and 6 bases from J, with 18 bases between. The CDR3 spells CASSPRTAGPQTQYF. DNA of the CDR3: TGTGCCAGCAGCCCTCGGACAGCTGGACCCCAGACCCAGTACTTC.

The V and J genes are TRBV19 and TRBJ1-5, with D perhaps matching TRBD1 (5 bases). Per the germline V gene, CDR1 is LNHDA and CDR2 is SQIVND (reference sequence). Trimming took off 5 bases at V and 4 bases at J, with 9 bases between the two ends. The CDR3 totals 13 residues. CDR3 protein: CASSGTGNQPQHF. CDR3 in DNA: TGTGCCAGTAGTGGGACGGGGAATCAGCCCCAGCATTTT. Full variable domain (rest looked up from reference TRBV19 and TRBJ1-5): DGGITQSPKYLFRKEGQNVTLSCEQNLNHDAMYWYRQDPGQGLRLIYYSQIVNDFQKGDIAEGYSVSREKKESFPLTVTSAQKNPTAFYLCASSGTGNQPQHFGDGTRLSIL.

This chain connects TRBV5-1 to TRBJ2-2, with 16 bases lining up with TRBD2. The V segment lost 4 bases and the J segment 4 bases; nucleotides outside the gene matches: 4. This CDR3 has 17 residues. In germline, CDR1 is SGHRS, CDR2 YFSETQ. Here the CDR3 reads CASSPGLAGGLTGELFF. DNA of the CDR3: TGCGCCAGCAGCCCGGGACTAGCGGGGGGGCTCACCGGGGAGCTGTTTTTT.

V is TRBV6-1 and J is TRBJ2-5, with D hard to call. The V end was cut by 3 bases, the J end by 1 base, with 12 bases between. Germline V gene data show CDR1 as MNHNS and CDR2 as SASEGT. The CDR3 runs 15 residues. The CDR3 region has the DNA TGTGCCAGCAGTGAGTGGTCGGCAGGCCAAGAGACCCAGTACTTC. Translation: CASSEWSAGQETQYF.

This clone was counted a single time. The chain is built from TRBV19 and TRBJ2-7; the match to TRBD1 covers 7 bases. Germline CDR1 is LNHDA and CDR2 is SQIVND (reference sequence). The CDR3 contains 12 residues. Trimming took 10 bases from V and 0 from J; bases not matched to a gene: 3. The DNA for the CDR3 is TGTGCCACCACAGGGGACTCCTACGAGCAGTACTTC. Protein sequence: CATTGDSYEQYF.

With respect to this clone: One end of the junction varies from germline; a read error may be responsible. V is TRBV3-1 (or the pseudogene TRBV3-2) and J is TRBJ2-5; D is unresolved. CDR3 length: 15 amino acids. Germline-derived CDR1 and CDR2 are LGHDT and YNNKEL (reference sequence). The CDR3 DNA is TGTGCCAGCAGCCAAGAGAGCCTGCCCCAAGAGGCCCAGTACTTC. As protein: CASSQESLPQEAQYF.

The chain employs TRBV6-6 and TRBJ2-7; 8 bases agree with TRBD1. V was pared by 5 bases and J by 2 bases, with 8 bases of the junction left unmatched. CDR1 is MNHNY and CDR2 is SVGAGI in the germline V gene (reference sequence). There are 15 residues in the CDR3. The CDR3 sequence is CASSNRDRLAYEQYF. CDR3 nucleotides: TGTGCCAGCAGTAACCGGGACAGGCTGGCCTACGAGCAGTACTTC.

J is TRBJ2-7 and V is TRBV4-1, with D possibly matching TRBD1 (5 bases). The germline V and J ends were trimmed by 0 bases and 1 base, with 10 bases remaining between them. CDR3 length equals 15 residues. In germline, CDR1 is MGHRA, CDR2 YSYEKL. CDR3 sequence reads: CASSQDPGSSYEQYF. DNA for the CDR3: TGCGCCAGCAGCCAAGATCCAGGGTCTTCCTACGAGCAGTACTTC.

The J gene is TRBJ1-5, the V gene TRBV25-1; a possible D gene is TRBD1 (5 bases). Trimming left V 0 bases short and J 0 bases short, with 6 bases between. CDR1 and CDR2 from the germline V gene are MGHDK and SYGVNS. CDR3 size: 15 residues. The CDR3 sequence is CASSEYGGSNQPQHF. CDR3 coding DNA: TGTGCCAGCAGTGAATATGGGGGTAGCAATCAGCCCCAGCATTTT. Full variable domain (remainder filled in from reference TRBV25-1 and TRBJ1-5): EADIYQTPRYLVIGTGKKITLECSQTMGHDKMYWYQQDPGMELHLIHYSYGVNSTEKGDLSSESTVSRIRTEHFPLTLESARPSHTSQYLCASSEYGGSNQPQHFGDGTRLSIL.

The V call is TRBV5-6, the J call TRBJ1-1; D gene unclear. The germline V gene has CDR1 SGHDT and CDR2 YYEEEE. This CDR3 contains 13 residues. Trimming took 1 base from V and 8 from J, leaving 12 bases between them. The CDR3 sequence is CASSLRGSPEAFF. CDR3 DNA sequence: TGTGCCAGCAGCTTGCGCGGTTCGCCAGAAGCTTTCTTT.

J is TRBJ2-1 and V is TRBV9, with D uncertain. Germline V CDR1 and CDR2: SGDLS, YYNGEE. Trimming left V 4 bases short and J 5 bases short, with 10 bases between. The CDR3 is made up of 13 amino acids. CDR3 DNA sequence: TGTGCCAGCAGCCCGACCCCGAACAATGAGCAGTTCTTC. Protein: CASSPTPNNEQFF.

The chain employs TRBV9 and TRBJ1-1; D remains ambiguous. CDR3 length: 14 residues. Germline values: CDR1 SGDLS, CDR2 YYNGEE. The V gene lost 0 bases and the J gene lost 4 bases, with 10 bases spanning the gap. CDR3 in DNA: TGTGCCAGCAGCGTAGGCATGGAAGGCACTGAAGCTTTCTTT. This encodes CASSVGMEGTEAFF.

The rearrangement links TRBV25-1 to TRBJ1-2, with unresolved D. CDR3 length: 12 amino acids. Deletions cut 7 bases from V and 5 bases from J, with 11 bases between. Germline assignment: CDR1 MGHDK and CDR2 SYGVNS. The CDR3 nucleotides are TGTGCCAGCACCGAGCCAGGTTATGGCTACACCTTC. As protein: CASTEPGYGYTF.

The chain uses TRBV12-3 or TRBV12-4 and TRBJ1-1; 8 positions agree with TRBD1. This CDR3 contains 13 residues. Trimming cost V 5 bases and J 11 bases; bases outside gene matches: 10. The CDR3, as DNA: TGTGCCAGCAGTCCCCGGACAGGGCCAAGGGCTTTCTTT. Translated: CASSPRTGPRAFF.

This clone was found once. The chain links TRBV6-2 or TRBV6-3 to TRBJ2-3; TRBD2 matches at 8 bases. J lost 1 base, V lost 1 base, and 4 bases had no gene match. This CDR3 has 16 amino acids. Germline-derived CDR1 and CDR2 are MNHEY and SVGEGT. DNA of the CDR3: TGTGCCAGCAGTTACTGGAAAGCGGGGGGCACAGATACGCAGTATTTT. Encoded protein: CASSYWKAGGTDTQYF.

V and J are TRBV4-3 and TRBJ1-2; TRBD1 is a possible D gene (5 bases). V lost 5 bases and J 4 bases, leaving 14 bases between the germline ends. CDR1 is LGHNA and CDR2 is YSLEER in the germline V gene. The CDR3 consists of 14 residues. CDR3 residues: CASSGRDWGYGYTF. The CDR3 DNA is TGCGCCAGCAGCGGCCGGGACTGGGGCTATGGCTACACCTTC.

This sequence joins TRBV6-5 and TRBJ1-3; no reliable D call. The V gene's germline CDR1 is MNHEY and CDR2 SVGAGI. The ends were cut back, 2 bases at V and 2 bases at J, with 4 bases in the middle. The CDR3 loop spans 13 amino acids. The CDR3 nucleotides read TGTGCCAGCAGTTACAGGGCTGGAAACACCATATATTTT. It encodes CASSYRAGNTIYF.

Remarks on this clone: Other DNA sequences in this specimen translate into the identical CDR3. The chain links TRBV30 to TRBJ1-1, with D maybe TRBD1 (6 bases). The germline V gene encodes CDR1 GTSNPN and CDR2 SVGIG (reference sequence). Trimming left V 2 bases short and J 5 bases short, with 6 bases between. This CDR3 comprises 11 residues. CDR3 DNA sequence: TGTGCCTGGAGTAGGGGGACTGAAGCTTTCTTT. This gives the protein CAWSRGTEAFF. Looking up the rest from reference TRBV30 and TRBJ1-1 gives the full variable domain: SQTIHQWPATLVQPVGSPLSLECTVEGTSNPNLYWYRQAAGRGLQLLFYSVGIGQISSEVPQNLSASRPQDRQFILSSKKLLLSDSGFYLCAWSRGTEAFFGQGTRLTVV.

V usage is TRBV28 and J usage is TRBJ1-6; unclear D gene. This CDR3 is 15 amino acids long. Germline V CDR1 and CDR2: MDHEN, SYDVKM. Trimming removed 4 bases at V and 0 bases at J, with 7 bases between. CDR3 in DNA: TGTGCCAGCAGTTGGTTTAGCTCCTATAATTCACCCCTCCACTTT. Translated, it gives CASSWFSSYNSPLHF.

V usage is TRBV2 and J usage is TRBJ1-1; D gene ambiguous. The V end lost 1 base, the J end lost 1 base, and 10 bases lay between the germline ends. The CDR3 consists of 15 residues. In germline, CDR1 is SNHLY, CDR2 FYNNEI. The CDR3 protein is CASSEVPVPNTEAFF. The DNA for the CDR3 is TGTGCCAGCAGTGAAGTCCCAGTACCGAACACTGAAGCTTTCTTT.

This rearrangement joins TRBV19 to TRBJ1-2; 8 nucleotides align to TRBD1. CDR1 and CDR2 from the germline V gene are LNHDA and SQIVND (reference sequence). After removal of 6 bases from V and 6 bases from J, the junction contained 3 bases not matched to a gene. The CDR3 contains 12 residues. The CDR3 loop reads CASSPTGDGYTF. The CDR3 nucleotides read TGTGCCAGTAGCCCGACAGGGGATGGCTACACCTTC.

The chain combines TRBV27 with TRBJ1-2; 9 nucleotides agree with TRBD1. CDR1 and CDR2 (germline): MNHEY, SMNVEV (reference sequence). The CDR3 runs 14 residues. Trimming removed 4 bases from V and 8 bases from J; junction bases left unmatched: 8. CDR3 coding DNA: TGTGCCAGCAGTTATGGGGACAGGGTCGGAGGCTACACCTTC. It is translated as CASSYGDRVGGYTF.

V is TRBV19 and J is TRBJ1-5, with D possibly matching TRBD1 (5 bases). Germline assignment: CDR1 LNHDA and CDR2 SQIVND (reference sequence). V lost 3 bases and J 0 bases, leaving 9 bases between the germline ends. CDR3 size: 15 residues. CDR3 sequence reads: CASSIARVSNQPQHF. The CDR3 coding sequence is TGTGCCAGTAGTATTGCCAGGGTTAGCAATCAGCCCCAGCATTTT.

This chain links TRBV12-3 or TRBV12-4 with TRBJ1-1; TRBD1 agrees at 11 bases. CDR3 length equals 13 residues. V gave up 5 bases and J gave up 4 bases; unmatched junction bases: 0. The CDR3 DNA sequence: TGTGCCAGCAGTGGGACAGGGGGCACTGAAGCTTTCTTT. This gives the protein CASSGTGGTEAFF.

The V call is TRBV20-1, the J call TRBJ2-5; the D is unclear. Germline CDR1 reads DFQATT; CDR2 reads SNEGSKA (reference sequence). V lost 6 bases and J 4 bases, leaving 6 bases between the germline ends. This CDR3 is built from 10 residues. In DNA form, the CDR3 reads TGCAGTGCGATACTAGAGACCCAGTACTTC. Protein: CSAILETQYF.

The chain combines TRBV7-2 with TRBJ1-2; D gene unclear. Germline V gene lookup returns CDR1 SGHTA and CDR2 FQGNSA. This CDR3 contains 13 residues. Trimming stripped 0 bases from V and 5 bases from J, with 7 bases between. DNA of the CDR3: TGTGCCAGCAGCTTAGCAGTTACGTATGGCTACACCTTC. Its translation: CASSLAVTYGYTF.

As DNA, the CDR3 is TGTGCCAGCAGGTGGAAAGGGGGCCCTGGAAACACCATATATTTT. Its translation: CASRWKGGPGNTIYF. The V and J genes are TRBV2 and TRBJ1-3, with 7 bases aligning to TRBD1. The germline CDR1 and CDR2 sequences are SNHLY and FYNNEI. After removal of 6 bases from V and 2 bases from J, the junction contained 7 bases not matched to a gene. The CDR3 is 15 residues long.

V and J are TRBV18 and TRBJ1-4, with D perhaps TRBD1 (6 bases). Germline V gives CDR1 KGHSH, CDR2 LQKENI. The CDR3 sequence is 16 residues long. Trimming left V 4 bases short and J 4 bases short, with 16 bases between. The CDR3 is CASSLTQTGLNEKLFF. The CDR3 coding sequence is TGTGCCAGCTCACTAACCCAGACAGGCCTTAATGAAAAACTGTTTTTT.